A single T cell receptor (beta chain) is shown here with its context. Its specific antigen is unknown. The sample belongs to a study of cytomegalovirus exposure and HLA in healthy donors (dated 2017 in TCRdb). Regarding the study in general: According to an earlier analysis of 587 of the donors, about 179 million T cells yielded some 110 million unique TCR beta sequences and around 300 Gb of sequence data. Roughly 300 gigabases of sequencing data and around 87 million unique TCR sequences were included in an early release covering about 620 HLA-typed donors. Among the approximately 400 genotyped donors, 81% belonged to the genetic ancestry cluster associated with self-reported Caucasian donors. The study aimed to test whether cataloging public T cell receptors could reveal signatures of past pathogen exposure. The study profiled the T cell repertoires of approximately 700 subjects by immunosequencing and related them to cytomegalovirus serostatus. Along with the roughly 670-subject first cohort, a separate validation cohort of approximately 110 different subjects was used. High-throughput TCR immunosequencing, statistical association of individual TCRs with disease status, and machine learning were combined to predict cytomegalovirus infection status. A later analysis re-examined previously published TCR beta repertoires from several hundred donors and added high-resolution HLA genotyping to investigate patterns of TCR occurrence. The later analysis used no new phenotypic data to find candidate immune exposures, relying instead on TCR beta sequences and their occurrence across donors. An earlier analysis of 587 of the donors applied high-throughput TCR beta sequencing to assess whether each TCR beta V gene segment acted as functional or pseudogenic. Donor age, sex, ethnicity and CMV serostatus were compiled alongside the repertoire data. A later genetic analysis took genome-wide SNP genotypes for about 55% of the 666 donors and used that subset as a discovery cohort. Every discovery cohort repertoire had been produced on one sequencing platform. Class I and class II HLA loci were covered by the typing at four-digit resolution. The number of donors typed differed by locus, with 629-630 for A, B, C, DRB1 and DQB1, around 560 for DQA1, about 610 for DPA1, and around 450 for DPB1. A handful of DR-DQ haplotypes were handled as single units for association and clustering because linkage in the cohort was strong. Across roughly 420 genotyped donors of the cohort, an average of about 240,000 unique TCR beta nucleotide sequences per donor were sequenced, and 15% to 20% of those sequences were non-productive. The full study reports these points: A cluster of highly shared sequence variants was judged likely to represent a technical artifact of the sequencing pipeline. Some IMGT-functional V segments, including TRBV6-2 and TRBV6-3, could not be distinguished by the 87-base-pair reads and were therefore excluded. In a later genetic analysis, a missense DCLRE1C variant was associated with V-gene and J-gene trimming of TCR beta chains, and the association was replicated in an independent cohort. When HLA alleles, especially DR and DQ, strongly co-occurred, TCR associations were difficult to assign to individual alleles. Sequencing depth was assumed to be roughly uniform across donors in the presence/absence analyses, though that assumption may not hold. Compared with equally common non-associated chains, HLA-associated TCR beta chains in a later analysis were more clonally expanded and had lower generation probabilities. In this cohort, only TCR beta chains were sequenced, and detectable features were limited by the absence of alpha or paired-chain data. A total of 150 to 200 TCR beta chains were listed by the study as associated with cytomegalovirus. CMV serostatus was the only immune exposure information available for the cohort. According to a later analysis, TCR association rates differed among HLA loci, with DRB1 alleles showing the most associated TCRs and HLA-C alleles showing the fewest. Correlated functional status among segregating V segments might be attributable to linkage disequilibrium, but an unknown experimental factor could not be ruled out. Specific HLA alleles were associated with 15,000 to 20,000 TCR beta sequences at a false discovery rate of 0.05 in a later analysis. In a later analysis, most CMV-associated TCR beta chains were found to appear HLA-restricted, with HLA associations seemingly driven largely by CMV exposure. The authors suggested that the approach could potentially be generalized to other disease states and immunological phenotypes. According to a later genetic analysis, donors in an Asian-associated ancestry cluster had fewer N-insertions in productive TCRs than the approximately 670-donor mean. A further reported finding was that TCR beta sequences accurately predicted the HLA-A and HLA-B alleles for most subjects in the first cohort. In an earlier analysis of more than 500 of the donors, most TCR beta V segments appeared in productive rearrangements about 90% or about 30% of the time, broadly matching IMGT annotations. The earlier analysis of approximately 540 of the donors excluded over 15 rarely observed V segments, including chromosome 9 orphons, because counts were too low. Because HLA typing was missing for some donors at each locus, association tests included only the typed subset. Across donors, most TCR sequences were observed very rarely, whereas some public TCRs were present in many individuals. The classifier was reported to diagnose cytomegalovirus status with high specificity and sensitivity in both the original cohort and the validation cohort. In vitro tests confirmed that a few of the cytomegalovirus-associated TCR beta chains recognize cytomegalovirus antigens. A later analysis reported that several top co-occurrence clusters appeared linked to parvovirus B19, influenza, CMV and Epstein-Barr virus.

Receptor libraries were prepared by the immunoSEQ multiplex PCR assay. For the multiplex PCR, a mixture combining 60 forward primers for TCR Vbeta segments and 13 reverse primers for TCR Jbeta segments was used. The CDR3 region of rearranged TCR beta genes was amplified from genomic DNA with a multiplex PCR assay. Amplified TCR beta libraries were sequenced as 87-base-pair reads on the Illumina HiSeq System. The study's processing was this. A later analysis counted 65 million to 90 million unique TCR beta chains across the 600 to 850 repertoires, and roughly 11 million of these chains were shared by at least two donors. Raw reads were error-corrected and collapsed into unique sequences with a nearest-neighbor algorithm that merged closely related sequences to remove PCR and sequencing errors. Alignment of CDR3 sequences to IMGT reference sequences was used to assign V, D and J gene segments. Each retained sequence needed at least a six-nucleotide match to both a V gene segment and a J gene segment. A rearrangement was called productive if the CDR3 had no stop codons and remained in frame with V and J, and every other rearrangement was called non-productive. CDR3 was defined by IMGT convention, running from the second conserved V-encoded cysteine to the conserved J-encoded phenylalanine. The earlier analysis of about 560 of the donors excluded any sequence lacking an unambiguous match to a single V gene segment. An earlier analysis of approximately 590 of the donors called V segments functional above 56.7% productive rearrangements and segregating when the between-donor standard deviation exceeded 5%. A statistical classification framework was developed to diagnose cytomegalovirus status using the catalog of TCR beta chain sequences. In a later analysis, TCR nucleotide sequences were compared against IMGT/GENE-DB human TR gene sequences so that V and J genes could be assigned. A later analysis assigned CDR3 sequences and most-parsimonious VDJ recombination scenarios with the TCRdist pipeline. A later analysis defined each TCR beta chain by its CDR3 amino acid sequence plus V-gene family, and excluded reads lacking a unique V-gene family. To address suspected cross-contamination and a sequencing artifact, a later analysis removed 592 highly shared, low-generation-probability nucleotide sequences. For each public chain, a later analysis derived a clonal expansion index from normalized ranks of inferred template counts within each repertoire. In a later analysis, generation probabilities were computed with a VDJ recombination model fitted to out-of-frame rearrangements, and the resulting probabilities were checked against IGoR. In a later analysis, TCR-TCR, TCR-HLA and TCR-CMV co-occurrence was scored with hypergeometric tests, and a repertoire-size bias correction was applied to TCR pairs. In a later analysis, false discovery rates were estimated by permuting HLA or CMV assignments 20 times. In a later analysis, co-occurring TCRs were grouped using DBSCAN, and TCRdist sequence similarity was added for clustering within HLA-allele-positive subsets. Repertoires with fewer than 30,000 or more than 120,000 public chains were left out of co-occurrence clustering, as were five repertoires with anomalous nucleotide sharing. TCRdb obtained this table from immuneACCESS and retained in-frame rearrangements with V and J assigned. These tables miss some clones; where compared with another copy, unresolved V genes account for less than half of the shortfall, and the remainder is unexplained. V and J calls and clone size are given by that table; D and trimming were obtained from the DNA. Per the sample table, the count is 40,000 or so clones. Over 3.5% of the sample goes to the ten largest clones.

The trim is 8 bases for V and 0 bases for J, with a gap of 20 bases between the germline ends. The CDR3 has 17 amino acids, counting the end cysteine and phenylalanine. Only the CDR3 DNA is retained, 51 bases long and in frame from the first base. The germline V gene (reference sequence) gives CDR1 as LNHDA and CDR2 as SQIVND. In total, about 650 healthy bone marrow donors made up the cohort. All cohort members were sampled while nominally healthy, although unrecorded immune exposures were likely present. The donor was CMV seronegative and was included in the group of a few hundred seronegative cohort members. A peripheral blood sample was collected from each donor, and TCR beta sequencing was performed on peripheral blood mononuclear cells. Genomic DNA extraction from the blood cell samples was performed with the Qiagen DNeasy Blood Extraction Kit.

This receptor chain uses TRBV19 and TRBJ1-5; there is no confident call for the D gene. The sample taken for sequencing was PBMCs. The receptor comes from a male donor in good health and CMV-seronegative. The DNA reads as follows: TGTGCCAGTGGTTTCGGTCAAACCCCCAATAGCAATCAGCCCCAGCATTTT. Translated, this gives CASGFGQTPNSNQPQHF.